One and the same sample provided the 26 T cell receptor beta chains below, sequenced in a study of blood T cell repertoires in COVID-19. Method: immunoSEQ multiplex PCR; TCRdb's copy keeps in-frame clones and lacks some. The sample includes some 140,000 clones, more than 70% of them seen just once. Material for sequencing was peripheral blood. These receptors originate from a man aged 55 to 69 with acute or convalescent COVID-19.

The chain couples TRBV15 to TRBJ1-1; 7 positions agree with TRBD1. Trimming at V came to 5 bases and at J to 4 bases, leaving 7 bases not matched to a gene. Per the germline V gene, CDR1 is LNHNV and CDR2 is YYDKDF (reference sequence). The CDR3 contains 14 residues. The CDR3 loop reads CATSGAAGGTEAFF. For the CDR3, the DNA is TGTGCCACCAGCGGTGCGGCAGGGGGCACTGAAGCTTTCTTT.

This chain connects TRBV2 to TRBJ2-2; no definite D call. CDR1 SNHLY and CDR2 FYNNEI come from the germline V gene. V was shortened by 3 bases and J by 6 bases, with 11 bases between the two germline ends. The CDR3 is 14 amino acids. CDR3 sequence reads: CASSDRSGAGELFF. The CDR3, as DNA: TGTGCCAGCAGTGATCGGTCAGGCGCCGGGGAGCTGTTTTTT.

This rearrangement joins TRBV5-1 to TRBJ2-2; a possible D gene is TRBD1 (5 bases). Germline V gives CDR1 SGHRS, CDR2 YFSETQ. The ends were cut back, 0 bases at V and 3 bases at J, with 9 bases in the middle. This CDR3 region has 15 residues. In DNA form, the CDR3 reads TGCGCCAGCAGCTTGGAGGGGTCCCACACCGGGGAGCTGTTTTTT. Residues: CASSLEGSHTGELFF.

V and J are TRBV4-1 and TRBJ2-3, with D maybe TRBD2 (6 bases). Germline-derived CDR1 and CDR2 are MGHRA and YSYEKL. The CDR3 sequence is 16 residues long. V was pared by 0 bases and J by 6 bases, with 16 bases between. CDR3: CASSQEPRLDRDTQYF. For the CDR3, the DNA is TGCGCCAGCAGCCAAGAACCGCGACTAGATAGGGATACGCAGTATTTT.

The gene calls are TRBV6-5 and TRBJ2-1; D is ambiguous. Germline loops: CDR1 MNHEY, CDR2 SVGAGI. V shed 3 bases and J shed 9 bases, with 12 bases lying between them. The CDR3 consists of 13 residues. DNA of the CDR3: TGTGCCAGCAGTTATGCCAGGAACGGTGAGCAGTTCTTC. It yields the protein CASSYARNGEQFF.

This chain uses TRBV5-4 with TRBJ1-3; D is ambiguous. V lost 1 base, J lost 1 base, and 9 bases lay in between. The CDR3 extends over 15 amino acids. Germline assignment: CDR1 SGHNT and CDR2 YYREEE (reference sequence). CDR3 loop: CASSLSGFSGNTIYF. The CDR3 nucleotides are TGTGCCAGCAGCTTGTCGGGGTTTTCTGGAAACACCATATATTTT.

This chain connects TRBV5-1 to TRBJ2-1; a weak D match, TRBD1 (6 bases). The germline V gene encodes CDR1 SGHRS and CDR2 YFSETQ. Deletions cut 0 bases from V and 7 bases from J, with 17 bases between. CDR3 length: 16 residues. The CDR3 DNA reads TGCGCCAGCAGCTTGGCCAGTGGGGGCGCGATTAATGAGCAGTTCTTC. Translating it yields CASSLASGGAINEQFF.

This clone is labeled medium-sized. This rearrangement joins TRBV29-1 to TRBJ1-5; 8 bases fit TRBD1. The V segment lost 6 bases and the J segment 4 bases; nucleotides outside the gene matches: 11. This CDR3 has 15 amino acids. Germline values: CDR1 SQVTM, CDR2 ANQGSEA. CDR3 nucleotides: TGCAGCGTGGGCGGGACAGGCGACCTAAATCAGCCCCAGCATTTT. It encodes CSVGGTGDLNQPQHF.

The V and J genes are TRBV5-1 and TRBJ2-7; weak D call: TRBD1 (6 bases). Germline CDR1 reads SGHRS; CDR2 reads YFSETQ. Trimming removed 4 bases at V and 3 bases at J, with 17 bases between. The CDR3 runs 15 residues. The DNA for the CDR3 is TGCGCCAGCAGCGCGATGACAGGTTCCCGCTACGAGCAGTACTTC. Protein product: CASSAMTGSRYEQYF.

The V and J genes are TRBV5-6 and TRBJ2-1, with D possibly TRBD2 on 6 matching bases. The CDR3 is made up of 16 amino acids. With 4 bases removed from V and 7 bases from J, the gap between germline ends came to 21 bases. CDR1 is SGHDT, CDR2 YYEEEE, per germline. The CDR3: CASSPAIRRATNEQFF. The CDR3 region has the DNA TGTGCCAGCAGCCCCGCAATCCGGAGGGCCACGAATGAGCAGTTCTTC.

The V gene is TRBV3-1 (or the pseudogene TRBV3-2), the J gene TRBJ2-2; 14 bases map to TRBD2. Germline CDR1 and CDR2: LGHDT and YNNKEL (reference sequence). The J segment lost 1 base and the V segment lost 9 bases, leaving 10 bases of the junction unmatched. The CDR3 totals 18 residues. CDR3 residues: CARDLGLAGEKNTGELFF. The CDR3 DNA sequence: TGTGCCAGAGACCTGGGACTAGCGGGGGAAAAGAACACCGGGGAGCTGTTTTTT.

The V call is TRBV19, the J call TRBJ2-2; 8 nucleotides line up with TRBD1. This CDR3 spans 15 amino acids. J was trimmed by 4 bases and V by 4 bases; bases with no gene match: 5. CDR1 and CDR2 (germline): LNHDA, SQIVND (reference sequence). The CDR3 loop reads CASSTTGVVTGELFF. The DNA for the CDR3 is TGTGCCAGTAGTACGACAGGGGTGGTCACCGGGGAGCTGTTTTTT.

The J gene is TRBJ1-5, the V gene TRBV6-5, with 10 bases lining up with TRBD1. With V trimmed by 0 bases and J by 6 bases, 2 bases remained unmatched. This CDR3 is built from 15 residues. CDR1 MNHEY and CDR2 SVGAGI come from the germline V gene. CDR3 in amino acids: CASSYSGQGGQPQHF. CDR3 sequence (DNA): TGTGCCAGCAGTTACTCTGGACAGGGGGGTCAGCCCCAGCATTTT.

This chain joins TRBV3-1 (or the pseudogene TRBV3-2) and TRBJ1-5; 7 nucleotides match TRBD1. Trimming at V came to 4 bases and at J to 0 bases, leaving 3 bases not matched to a gene. The CDR3 has 15 residues. CDR1 and CDR2 (germline): LGHDT, YNNKEL (reference sequence). The DNA for the CDR3 is TGTGCCAGCAGCCTTGGACAGGTTAGCAATCAGCCCCAGCATTTT. This gives the protein CASSLGQVSNQPQHF.

The chain recombines TRBV9 with TRBJ1-5; D perhaps matches TRBD1 (6 bases). Germline V gene data show CDR1 as SGDLS and CDR2 as YYNGEE. CDR3 length: 16 residues. The V and J ends lost 4 bases and 7 bases respectively, with 21 bases between them. In nucleotides, the CDR3 is TGTGCCAGCAGCCCTACCGGACAGCTTATAGGACAGCCCCAGCATTTT. The encoded protein is CASSPTGQLIGQPQHF.

This chain connects TRBV9 to TRBJ2-3, with D uncertain. The germline gives CDR1 SGDLS, CDR2 YYNGEE. V was cut by 0 bases and J by 2 bases, with 7 bases left in between. The CDR3 runs to 14 residues. The CDR3 DNA follows: TGTGCCAGCAGCGTAGGTGCGGTCACAGATACGCAGTATTTT. It yields the protein CASSVGAVTDTQYF.

V usage is TRBV7-2 and J usage is TRBJ2-1; 8 nucleotides align to TRBD2. The CDR3 is 15 residues long. V gave up 0 bases and J gave up 7 bases; unmatched junction bases: 5. Germline V CDR1 and CDR2: SGHTA, FQGNSA. In DNA form, the CDR3 reads TGTGCCAGCAGCTTAGCGGCGGGGGGCCAAAATGAGCAGTTCTTC. Encoded protein: CASSLAAGGQNEQFF.

This clone came up a few times. CDR3 sequence: CASRPLQGLAHNEQFF. The CDR3 coding sequence is TGTGCCAGCAGACCCCTCCAGGGGCTGGCTCACAATGAGCAGTTCTTC. The chain has TRBV11-2 and TRBJ2-1; TRBD1 might be the D (6 bases). Looked up from germline, CDR1 is SGHAT and CDR2 is FQNNGV. CDR3 length: 16 residues. V was shortened by 6 bases and J by 5 bases, with 20 bases between the two germline ends.

The gene calls are TRBV7-6 and TRBJ1-1; 7 positions agree with TRBD1. The CDR3 has 17 amino acids. Unmatched junction bases numbered 19, after V lost 7 bases and J lost 5 bases. Germline loops: CDR1 SGHVS, CDR2 FNYEAQ. CDR3 in amino acids: CASKQIRSTGVGTEAFF. In DNA, the CDR3 is TGTGCCAGCAAACAAATAAGATCTACAGGGGTCGGGACTGAAGCTTTCTTT.

The chain has TRBV2 and TRBJ2-1; 15 nucleotides agree with TRBD2. CDR3 length equals 19 residues. The V gene end was trimmed by 1 base and the J gene end by 6 bases; junction bases not matched to a gene: 10. Germline CDR1 reads SNHLY; CDR2 reads FYNNEI. Here the CDR3 DNA reads TGTGCCAGCAGTGAAGGGTGGACTAGCGGGAGGGGGCGGCGCAATGAGCAGTTCTTC. It yields the protein CASSEGWTSGRGRRNEQFF.

The chain couples TRBV19 to TRBJ2-7, with 8 positions matching TRBD1. Germline-derived CDR1 and CDR2 are LNHDA and SQIVND (reference sequence). V shed 3 bases and J 3 bases; nucleotides not matched to a gene: 10. The CDR3 spans 16 residues. CDR3 amino acids: CASSMFPGQASYEQYF. The CDR3, as DNA: TGTGCCAGTAGTATGTTTCCGGGACAGGCCAGCTACGAGCAGTACTTC.

V and J are TRBV24-1 and TRBJ1-2; 7 bases are shared with TRBD1. Germline trimming cut 2 bases from V and 8 bases from J; bases unmatched to any gene: 10. CDR1 is KGHDR, CDR2 SFDVKD, per germline. CDR3 size: 15 residues. DNA of the CDR3: TGTGCCACCAGTGATTCCCCCCAGGGGGAGGACGGCTACACCTTC. The encoded protein is CATSDSPQGEDGYTF.

The chain combines TRBV2 with TRBJ2-1, with a tentative D call TRBD2 (6 bases). CDR1 is SNHLY and CDR2 is FYNNEI in the germline V gene. V lost 5 bases, J lost 0 bases, and 8 bases lay in between. The CDR3 length is 14 residues. Written as DNA, the CDR3 is TGTGCCAGCAGTCCCGGGAGCTCCTACAATGAGCAGTTCTTC. It yields the protein CASSPGSSYNEQFF. Combining the CDR3 with reference TRBV2 and TRBJ2-1 gives the whole variable domain EPEVTQTPSHQVTQMGQEVILRCVPISNHLYFYWYRQILGQKVEFLVSFYNNEISEKSEIFDDQFSVERPDGSNFTLKIRSTKLEDSAMYFCASSPGSSYNEQFFGPGTRLTVL.

The V gene is TRBV27, the J gene TRBJ1-1; 7 bases are a match to TRBD1. The CDR3 has 13 residues. With 7 bases clipped from V and 5 bases from J, the junction kept 7 bases outside the gene matches. The germline V gene encodes CDR1 MNHEY and CDR2 SMNVEV (reference sequence). CDR3 sequence reads: CASTPNRGTEAFF. For the CDR3, the DNA is TGTGCCAGCACCCCGAACAGGGGAACTGAAGCTTTCTTT.

V gene TRBV6-1 combines with J gene TRBJ1-3; the D gene is possibly TRBD1 (6 bases). V was pared by 4 bases and J by 2 bases, with 9 bases between. The germline V gene encodes CDR1 MNHNS and CDR2 SASEGT. The CDR3 is 14 residues long. The CDR3 nucleotides are TGTGCCAGCAGTGCGGACAGAACTGGAAACACCATATATTTT. This gives the protein CASSADRTGNTIYF.

For the CDR3, the DNA is TGTGCCAGCAGCGAAGGGGGAGGGGCCAACACTGAAGCTTTCTTT. It yields the protein CASSEGGGANTEAFF. The chain recombines TRBV9 with TRBJ1-1; a possible D gene is TRBD1 (6 bases). With 3 bases removed from V and 2 bases from J, the gap between germline ends came to 14 bases. Germline values: CDR1 SGDLS, CDR2 YYNGEE. CDR3 length: 15 residues.